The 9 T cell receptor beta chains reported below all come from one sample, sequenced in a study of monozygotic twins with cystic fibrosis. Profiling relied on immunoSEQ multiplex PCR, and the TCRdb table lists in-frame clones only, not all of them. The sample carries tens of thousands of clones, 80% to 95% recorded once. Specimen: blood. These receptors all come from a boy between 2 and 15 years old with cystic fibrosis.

The CDR3 region is CASSYFGTRGETQYF. The CDR3 DNA sequence: TGTGCCAGCAGTTACTTCGGGACTAGGGGCGAGACCCAGTACTTC. The chain couples TRBV6-5 to TRBJ2-5; TRBD2 agrees at 8 bases. Germline values: CDR1 MNHEY, CDR2 SVGAGI. V shed 1 base and J 5 bases; nucleotides not matched to a gene: 6. This CDR3 region has 15 residues.

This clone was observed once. The CDR3 loop is CASSGTQGGWNEQYF. Here the CDR3 DNA reads TGTGCCAGCAGCGGAACCCAAGGCGGGTGGAACGAGCAGTACTTC. The chain links TRBV2 to TRBJ2-7, with a tentative D call TRBD2 (5 bases). Germline lookup yields CDR1 SNHLY and CDR2 FYNNEI. The V gene lost 6 bases and the J gene lost 5 bases, with 20 bases spanning the gap. This CDR3 has 15 residues.

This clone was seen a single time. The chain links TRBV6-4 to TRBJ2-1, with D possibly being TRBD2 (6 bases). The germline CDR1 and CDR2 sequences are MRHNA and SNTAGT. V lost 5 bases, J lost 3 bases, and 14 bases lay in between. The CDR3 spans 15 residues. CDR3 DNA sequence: TGTGCCAGCAGTCCCGAGGGCGGGGACTACAATGAGCAGTTCTTC. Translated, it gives CASSPEGGDYNEQFF.

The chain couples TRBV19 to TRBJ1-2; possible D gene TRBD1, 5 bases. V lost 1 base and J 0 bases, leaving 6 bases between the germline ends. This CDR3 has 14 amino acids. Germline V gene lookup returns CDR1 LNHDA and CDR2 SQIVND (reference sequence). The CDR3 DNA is TGTGCCAGTAGTATAGTGACAGCTAACTATGGCTACACCTTC. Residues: CASSIVTANYGYTF.

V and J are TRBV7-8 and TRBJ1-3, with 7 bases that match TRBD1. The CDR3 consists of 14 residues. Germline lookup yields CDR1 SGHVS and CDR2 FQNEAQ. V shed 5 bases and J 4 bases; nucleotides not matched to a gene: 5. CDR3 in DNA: TGTGCCAGCAGCCCCGGGACAGCAGGAAACACCATATATTTT. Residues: CASSPGTAGNTIYF.

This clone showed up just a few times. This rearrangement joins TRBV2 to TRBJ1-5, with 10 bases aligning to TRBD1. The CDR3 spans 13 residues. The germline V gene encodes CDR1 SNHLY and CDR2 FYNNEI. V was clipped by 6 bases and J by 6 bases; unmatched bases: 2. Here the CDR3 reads CASRGQGGQPQHF. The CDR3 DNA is TGTGCCAGCAGAGGACAGGGGGGTCAGCCCCAGCATTTT.

DNA for the CDR3: TGTGCCAGCAGCTTGCAGGGAACCTATGGCTACACCTTC. As protein: CASSLQGTYGYTF. V usage is TRBV5-6 and J usage is TRBJ1-2; maybe TRBD1 (5 bases). The germline gives CDR1 SGHDT, CDR2 YYEEEE. There are 13 residues in the CDR3. V lost 1 base and J 4 bases, leaving 8 bases between the germline ends.

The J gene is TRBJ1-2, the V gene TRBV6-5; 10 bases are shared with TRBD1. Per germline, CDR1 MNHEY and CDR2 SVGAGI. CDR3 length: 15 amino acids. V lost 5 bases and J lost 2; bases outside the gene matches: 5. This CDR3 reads CASSAGQGHNYGYTF. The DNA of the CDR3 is TGTGCCAGCAGTGCGGGACAGGGGCACAACTATGGCTACACCTTC.

The CDR3 nucleotides are TGCGCCAGCAGCTTGGATGCCTACGAGCAGTACTTC. This sequence encodes CASSLDAYEQYF. The V call is TRBV5-1, the J call TRBJ2-7; D gene uncertain. Germline values: CDR1 SGHRS, CDR2 YFSETQ. The CDR3 consists of 12 residues. V shed 0 bases and J shed 2 bases, with 3 bases lying between them.